The 26 T cell receptor beta chains listed next were all sequenced from one sample in a study of identical twins. TCRdb independently ran MiXCR on the 5' RACE reads; one entry per CDR3 protein. Seen here are around 480,000 distinct CDR3 sequences, over 12% observed once, and the top ten hold more than 0.5%. These data are also associated with another study on yellow fever vaccine responses in identical twins.

Sequencing used CD4+ T cells sorted from blood. These receptors were obtained from a young woman in good health.

The chain couples TRBV6-1 to TRBJ2-7; 7 bases fit TRBD1. Germline CDR1 MNHNS, CDR2 SASEGT. Trimming at V came to 2 bases and at J to 12 bases, leaving 7 bases not matched to a gene. The CDR3 runs to 12 residues. This CDR3 is CASSETGVLMYF. The DNA for the CDR3 is TGTGCCAGCAGTGAAACAGGGGTATTAATGTACTTC.

The rearrangement joins TRBV27 to TRBJ2-7; TRBD2 matches at 11 bases. CDR3 length: 15 amino acids. Losses at the gene ends were 2 bases for V and 3 bases for J; bases not matched to a gene: 3. Germline V gene lookup returns CDR1 MNHEY and CDR2 SMNVEV (reference sequence). The CDR3, as DNA: TGTGCCAGCAGTTTAATCGGGACTAGCGGCTACGAGCAGTACTTC. Its protein is CASSLIGTSGYEQYF.

The chain employs TRBV27 and TRBJ2-7, with 8 bases aligning to TRBD1. Germline loops: CDR1 MNHEY, CDR2 SMNVEV (reference sequence). J was trimmed by 3 bases and V by 10 bases; bases with no gene match: 5. The length of the CDR3 is 12 residues. The CDR3 here is CANRTGYYEQYF. CDR3 DNA sequence: TGTGCCAACCGGACAGGGTACTACGAGCAGTACTTC.

The chain links TRBV2 to TRBJ2-4; 9 bases map to TRBD1. CDR1 SNHLY and CDR2 FYNNEI come from the germline V gene. The V gene end was trimmed by 8 bases and the J gene end by 7 bases; junction bases not matched to a gene: 6. This CDR3 has 13 residues. CDR3 in amino acids: CASGTGGMNIQYF. The CDR3, as DNA: TGTGCCAGCGGAACAGGGGGCATGAACATTCAGTACTTC.

The chain recombines TRBV19 with TRBJ1-1, with a tentative D call TRBD1 (6 bases). Trimming took 5 bases from V and 3 from J, leaving 13 bases between them. Germline lookup yields CDR1 LNHDA and CDR2 SQIVND (reference sequence). The CDR3 length is 14 residues. The CDR3 loop is CASSQQGGDTEAFF. The CDR3 DNA follows: TGTGCCAGTAGTCAACAGGGTGGGGACACTGAAGCTTTCTTT.

This clonotype was counted between two and nine times. The chain couples TRBV7-2 to TRBJ2-7; 8 bases line up with TRBD2. The germline CDR1 and CDR2 sequences are SGHTA and FQGNSA. The V gene end was trimmed by 5 bases and the J gene end by 2 bases; junction bases not matched to a gene: 8. CDR3 length: 15 amino acids. The DNA of the CDR3 is TGTGCCAGCAGCCCTACTTCCGGGGGGGCCTACGAGCAGTACTTC. It encodes CASSPTSGGAYEQYF.

A remark on this clonotype: A junction end diverges from the germline sequence, so it may reflect a read error. This rearrangement joins TRBV12-3 or TRBV12-4 to TRBJ2-7; TRBD2 is a possible D gene (5 bases). The CDR3 runs to 12 residues. The CDR3 here is CACSLEGYEQYF. For the CDR3, the DNA is TGTGCCTGCAGTTTAGAGGGATACGAGCAGTACTTC.

The chain joins TRBV15 to TRBJ1-1; D gene ambiguous. The CDR3 has 13 amino acids. V was clipped by 5 bases and J by 4 bases, with 11 bases between them. Germline V gives CDR1 LNHNV, CDR2 YYDKDF (reference sequence). The CDR3 spells CATSYRRGTEAFF. In DNA, the CDR3 is TGTGCCACCAGCTACAGACGGGGCACTGAAGCTTTCTTT.

The V and J genes are TRBV19 and TRBJ2-1; 10 bases align to TRBD2. With 4 bases clipped from V and 3 bases from J, the junction kept 6 bases outside the gene matches. Germline-derived CDR1 and CDR2 are LNHDA and SQIVND (reference sequence). The CDR3 loop spans 16 amino acids. The CDR3: CASSTERGGLYNEQFF. For the CDR3, the DNA is TGTGCCAGTAGTACCGAGCGGGGGGGCCTCTACAATGAGCAGTTCTTC.

J is TRBJ1-2 and V is TRBV20-1, with unresolved D. The CDR3 length is 15 residues. The V gene's germline CDR1 is DFQATT and CDR2 SNEGSKA (reference sequence). Trimming removed 3 bases at V and 0 bases at J, with 14 bases between. Here the CDR3 DNA reads TGCAGTGCTAGTGCGGGGAACACAGCTAACTATGGCTACACCTTC. It codes for CSASAGNTANYGYTF.

The chain has TRBV6-2 or TRBV6-3 and TRBJ2-1, with TRBD2 identical over 8 bases. Germline CDR1 and CDR2: MNHEY and SVGEGT. This CDR3 has 18 amino acids. V lost 2 bases to trimming and J lost 7 bases; unmatched junction nucleotides: 16. CDR3 sequence reads: CASSYHSRPSGQGNEQFF. CDR3 sequence (DNA): TGTGCCAGCAGTTACCACTCCCGTCCTAGCGGGCAGGGGAATGAGCAGTTCTTC.

This clonotype was seen more than once but under ten times. The rearrangement links TRBV7-3 to TRBJ2-2; D call uncertain. V was cut by 5 bases and J by 8 bases, with 9 bases left in between. This CDR3 has 12 amino acids. CDR1 and CDR2 (germline): SGHTA, FQGTGA. As DNA, the CDR3 is TGTGCCAGCAGCCACGACGGAGGGGAGCTGTTTTTT. Translating gives CASSHDGGELFF.

The chain employs TRBV15 and TRBJ1-5; D is unclear. In germline, CDR1 is LNHNV, CDR2 YYDKDF (reference sequence). V was shortened by 0 bases and J by 4 bases, with 10 bases between the two germline ends. There are 15 residues in the CDR3. The CDR3 protein is CATSRDRGANQPQHF. In nucleotides, the CDR3 is TGTGCCACCAGCAGAGATCGCGGCGCGAATCAGCCCCAGCATTTT.

The table lists this clonotype with a few counts. V gene TRBV7-9 combines with J gene TRBJ2-1; D ambiguous. The V end lost 5 bases, the J end lost 4 bases, and 15 bases lay between the germline ends. This CDR3 contains 15 residues. CDR1 is SEHNR and CDR2 is FQNEAQ in the germline V gene (reference sequence). The CDR3 DNA reads TGTGCCAGCAGCCCCCTAACCGTCTATTACAATGAGCAGTTCTTC. It encodes CASSPLTVYYNEQFF. The full variable domain, rest sourced from reference TRBV7-9 and TRBJ2-1, is DTGVSQNPRHKITKRGQNVTFRCDPISEHNRLYWYRQTLGQGPEFLTYFQNEAQLEKSRLLSDRFSAERPKGSFSTLEIQRTEQGDSAMYLCASSPLTVYYNEQFFGPGTRLTVL.

The chain combines TRBV21-1 with TRBJ2-3; the table's D call, TRBD2, has no DNA check behind it. TRBV21-1 counts as a pseudogene. This CDR3 contains 16 residues. The CDR3 nucleotides are TGTGCCAGCAGCTCACTAGCGGGGTTTTGCACAGATACGCAGTATTTT. This codes for CASSSLAGFCTDTQYF.

The V and J genes are TRBV10-2 and TRBJ1-1, with 9 bases matching TRBD1. This CDR3 region has 16 residues. Looked up from germline, CDR1 is WSHSY and CDR2 is SAAADI. Losses at the gene ends were 6 bases for V and 10 bases for J; bases not matched to a gene: 18. CDR3 amino acids: CASRITGGEISSGAFF. The DNA for the CDR3 is TGCGCCAGCAGAATTACAGGGGGCGAGATAAGTTCGGGAGCTTTCTTT.

V and J are TRBV6-6 and TRBJ2-1; D could derive from TRBD1 or TRBD2 (5 bases each). Germline CDR1 is MNHNY and CDR2 is SVGAGI (reference sequence). V was cut by 4 bases and J by 10 bases, with 11 bases left in between. CDR3 length equals 12 residues. The CDR3 spells CASSWGPWEQFF. CDR3 nucleotides: TGTGCCAGCAGTTGGGGACCGTGGGAGCAGTTCTTC.

This chain uses TRBV7-2 with TRBJ2-3; D is ambiguous. Between the trimmed V and J ends, which lost 4 bases and 11 bases, there was a span of 16 bases. CDR1 SGHTA and CDR2 FQGNSA come from the germline V gene. The CDR3 is 13 amino acids. CDR3 bases: TGTGCCAGCAGCTCCCCGCCGAGATCTCAGCAGTATTTT. This sequence encodes CASSSPPRSQQYF.

Many counts were recorded for this clonotype. The chain has TRBV7-9 and TRBJ2-5; D might be TRBD1 (5 bases). The CDR3 is 15 amino acids. V was pared by 0 bases and J by 5 bases, with 13 bases between. CDR1 is SEHNR and CDR2 is FQNEAQ in the germline V gene (reference sequence). CDR3 protein: CASSLAGPPMETQYF. The CDR3 coding sequence is TGTGCCAGCAGCTTAGCGGGGCCGCCAATGGAGACCCAGTACTTC.

This clonotype was seen only a few times. V gene TRBV28 combines with J gene TRBJ1-1, with 7 bases identical to TRBD1. Germline CDR1 and CDR2: MDHEN and SYDVKM. The CDR3 is 16 amino acids. V lost 6 bases to trimming and J lost 4 bases; unmatched junction nucleotides: 14. CDR3 residues: CASRPRGGGTSTEAFF. For the CDR3, the DNA is TGTGCCAGCAGACCACGAGGGGGCGGGACGTCCACTGAAGCTTTCTTT. Supplemented by reference TRBV28 and TRBJ1-1, the full variable domain reads DVKVTQSSRYLVKRTGEKVFLECVQDMDHENMFWYRQDPGLGLRLIYFSYDVKMKEKGDIPEGYSVSREKKERFSLILESASTNQTSMYLCASRPRGGGTSTEAFFGQGTRLTVV.

This clonotype has just a few counts. V and J are TRBV19 and TRBJ2-7; 8 nucleotides align to TRBD1. V gave up 7 bases and J gave up 2 bases; unmatched junction bases: 7. Germline V gives CDR1 LNHDA, CDR2 SQIVND (reference sequence). The CDR3 totals 14 residues. The CDR3 bases are TGTGCCAGTACCTTCGGACAGGGTACCTACGAGCAGTACTTC. This encodes CASTFGQGTYEQYF.

This clonotype came up a few times. V gene TRBV4-3 combines with J gene TRBJ2-7, with TRBD2 identical over 9 bases. The CDR3 has 16 residues. The V segment lost 1 base and the J segment 0 bases; nucleotides outside the gene matches: 4. The germline V gene has CDR1 LGHNA and CDR2 YSLEER. The CDR3 protein is CASSQALAGLSYEQYF. CDR3 bases: TGCGCCAGCAGCCAAGCCCTAGCGGGACTCTCCTACGAGCAGTACTTC.

This sequence joins TRBV5-4 and TRBJ2-5, with TRBD2 identical over 9 bases. The CDR3 spans 16 residues. With V trimmed by 0 bases and J by 2 bases, 5 bases remained unmatched. Germline V lookup: CDR1 SGHNT, CDR2 YYREEE (reference sequence). Written as DNA, the CDR3 is TGTGCCAGCAGCTTGGGCGGACTAGCGCCACAAGAGACCCAGTACTTC. It yields the protein CASSLGGLAPQETQYF.

A few counts support this clonotype. V and J are TRBV7-9 and TRBJ2-7; a weak D match, TRBD2 (5 bases). Germline CDR1 is SEHNR and CDR2 is FQNEAQ (reference sequence). CDR3 length: 14 amino acids. V lost 8 bases and J 6 bases, leaving 20 bases between the germline ends. CDR3 region: CASQPRGSLSEQYF. The CDR3, as DNA: TGTGCCAGCCAACCCCGGGGTTCTCTTTCCGAGCAGTACTTC.

This clonotype occurred a few times. V usage is TRBV7-9 and J usage is TRBJ1-4; 8 nucleotides align to TRBD1. Looked up from germline, CDR1 is SEHNR and CDR2 is FQNEAQ (reference sequence). CDR3 length equals 14 residues. V gave up 4 bases and J gave up 6 bases; unmatched junction bases: 4. This CDR3 reads CASSSRTGYEKLFF. CDR3 nucleotide sequence: TGTGCCAGCAGCTCCCGGACAGGGTATGAAAAACTGTTTTTT.

This clonotype showed up just a few times. The gene calls are TRBV7-9 and TRBJ2-7, with no clear D. Germline assignment: CDR1 SEHNR and CDR2 FQNEAQ (reference sequence). V lost 5 bases to trimming and J lost 0 bases, with 20 bases between them. The CDR3 extends over 17 amino acids. CDR3 region: CASSRRGARALSYEQYF. In DNA, the CDR3 is TGTGCCAGCAGCCGCAGAGGAGCCCGGGCCCTCTCCTACGAGCAGTACTTC.